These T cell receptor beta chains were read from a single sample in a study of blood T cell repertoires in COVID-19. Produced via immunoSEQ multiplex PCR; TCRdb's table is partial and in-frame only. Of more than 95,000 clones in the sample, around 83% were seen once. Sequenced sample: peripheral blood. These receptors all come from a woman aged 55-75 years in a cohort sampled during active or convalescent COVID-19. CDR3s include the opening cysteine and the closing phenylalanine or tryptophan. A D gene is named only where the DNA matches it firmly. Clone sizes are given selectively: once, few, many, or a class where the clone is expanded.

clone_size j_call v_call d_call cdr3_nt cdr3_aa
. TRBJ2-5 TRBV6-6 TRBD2 TGTGCCAGCAGGAGGACTAGCGGGGGGGCCGGTGAGACCCAGTACTTC CASRRTSGGAGETQYF
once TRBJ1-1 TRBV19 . TGTGCCAGTAGTACGGTCCGGGGCACTGAAGCTTTCTTT CASSTVRGTEAFF
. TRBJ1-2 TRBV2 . TGTGCCAGCAGACAAACCTATGGCTACACCTTC CASRQTYGYTF
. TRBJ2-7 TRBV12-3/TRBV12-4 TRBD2 TGTGCCAGCAGTTTCGGGGGGGGCGAGCAGTACTTC CASSFGGGEQYF
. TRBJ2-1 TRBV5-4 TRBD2 TGTGCCAGCAGCCCTGGGGGGACTAGCGGGTTTTATGAGCAGTTCTTC CASSPGGTSGFYEQFF
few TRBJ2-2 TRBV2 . TGTGCCACATCCAGGGGGAACACCGGGGAGCTGTTTTTT CATSRGNTGELFF
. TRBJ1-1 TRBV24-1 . TGTGCCACCAGTTCTACAGGTTATATGAACACTGAAGCTTTCTTT CATSSTGYMNTEAFF
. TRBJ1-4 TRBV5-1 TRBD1 TGCGCCAGCACTACAGGGGAGCGCGAAAAACTGTTTTTT CASTTGEREKLFF
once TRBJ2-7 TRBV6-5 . TGTGCCAGCAGTCCCGAGGGTTGGCCCTCCTACGAGCAGTACTTC CASSPEGWPSYEQYF
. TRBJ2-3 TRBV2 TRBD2 TGTGCCAGCAAACGGCTAGCGGACCGAGATACGCAGTATTTT CASKRLADRDTQYF
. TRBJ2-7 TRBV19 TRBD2 TGTGCCAGTAGTCCCCTTAGCGGGAGTCCCTCCTACGAGCAGTACTTC CASSPLSGSPSYEQYF
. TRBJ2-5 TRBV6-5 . TGTGCCACCCAAACGGTGTTGTGGGAGACCCAGTACTTC CATQTVLWETQYF
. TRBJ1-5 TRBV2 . TGTGCCAGCACGAGGCAGATTAGCAATCAGCCCCAGCATTTT CASTRQISNQPQHF
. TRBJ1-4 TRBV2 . TGTGCCAGCAGTGCTGAGGGATCAACTAATGAAAAACTGTTTTTT CASSAEGSTNEKLFF
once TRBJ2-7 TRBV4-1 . TGCGCCAGCAGCCAAGAAAGGACGGGAGAGGCCTACGAGCAGTACTTC CASSQERTGEAYEQYF
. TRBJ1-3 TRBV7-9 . TGTGCCAGCAGCTGGAGGCAGGGGCAGGATAACTCTGGAAACACCATATATTTT CASSWRQGQDNSGNTIYF
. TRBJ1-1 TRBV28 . TGTGCCAGCAGTTTAGGGACCGTAACAGGGGAAGCTTTCTTT CASSLGTVTGEAFF
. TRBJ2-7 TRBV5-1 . TGCGCCAGCAGCGCCAGGGCCACCTACGAGCAGTACTTC CASSARATYEQYF
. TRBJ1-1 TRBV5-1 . TGCGCCAGCAGCTTCACAGGGAACACTGAAGCTTTCTTT CASSFTGNTEAFF
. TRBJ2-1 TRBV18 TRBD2 TGTGCCAGCGACAGCGGGAGGCCAAACAATGAGCAGTTCTTC CASDSGRPNNEQFF
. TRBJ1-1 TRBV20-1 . TGCAGTGCCGTGGGACAAACTGAAGCTTTCTTT CSAVGQTEAFF
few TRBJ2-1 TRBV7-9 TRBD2 TGTGCCAGCAGCTTGGGGAGCGGGAGTAGGAATGAGCAGTTCTTC CASSLGSGSRNEQFF
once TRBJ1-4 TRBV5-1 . TGCGCCAGCAGCTACACAACTAATGAAAAACTGTTTTTT CASSYTTNEKLFF
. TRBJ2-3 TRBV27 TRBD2 TGTGCCAGCAGGGGAGCGGGAGGGCCGACAGATACGCAGTATTTT CASRGAGGPTDTQYF
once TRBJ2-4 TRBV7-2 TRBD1 TGTGCCAGCAGCTTACAGACAGGGGGTAGAGAAAACATTCAGTACTTC CASSLQTGGRENIQYF
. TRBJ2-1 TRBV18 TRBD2 TGTGCCAGCTCAGCGGGGGGGCCGAGGAATGAGCAGTTCTTC CASSAGGPRNEQFF
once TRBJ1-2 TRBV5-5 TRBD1 TGTGCCAGCAGCCTTACCGGGACAGCTAACTATGGCTACACCTTC CASSLTGTANYGYTF